A selection of T cell receptor beta chains follows, all from one sample in a study of T cells in Graves' hyperthyroidism and ophthalmopathy. TCRdb ran MiXCR on the multiplex PCR reads and lists one entry per CDR3 protein. The table includes around 660,000 distinct CDR3 sequences, 45% detected once. Sequencing input: peripheral blood or thyroid tissue (not recorded which). These receptors were collected from an adult man with Graves' disease, either hyperthyroidism or ophthalmopathy (not recorded which). Each CDR3 is given without its conserved first and last residue. Clone size is not always given. Where it is, it says once, few, many or a class for expanded clones.

clone_size j_call v_call cdr3_aa
. TRBJ1-3 TRBV12-3/TRBV12-4 ASSRTGGASGNTIY
. TRBJ1-6 TRBV29-1 SVGTGVVNSPLH
. TRBJ2-5 TRBV7-2 ASSPQGGRSKETQY
. TRBJ1-2 TRBV14 AGSQEGPMGYT
. TRBJ1-2 TRBV29-1 SVGQGAGSGYT
. TRBJ2-2 TRBV7-2 ASSRTTPNTGELF
few TRBJ2-5 TRBV6-5 ATRLAGGQETQY
. TRBJ1-4 TRBV2 ASSRQGNTEKLF
. TRBJ1-2 TRBV25-1 ARGGQGEYYGYT
once TRBJ1-1 TRBV5-1 ASSLAGMNTKAF
. TRBJ1-3 TRBV11-2 ASSRETQPGSSGNTIY
. TRBJ1-2 TRBV29-1 SSWTGDGYT
. TRBJ1-1 TRBV11-1 ASSSYAPNTEAF
. TRBJ1-4 TRBV19 ASQWGIGEKLF
few TRBJ1-1 TRBV7-2 ASSLGGQAYQAF
. TRBJ2-7 TRBV20-1 SARDSGGAYEQY
. TRBJ2-7 TRBV7-6 ASSLRAWGDYEQY
. TRBJ2-7 TRBV10-3 AIGREREQY